Following are 32 T cell receptor beta chains from one sample sequenced in a study of T cells in Graves' hyperthyroidism and ophthalmopathy. RNA transcripts were the template for amplifying TCR beta CDR3 regions. First-round RT-PCR of the TCR CDR3 relied on the HTBI primer set. TCRdb reprocessed the multiplex PCR reads via MiXCR and lists one record per CDR3 protein. Here the sample spans about 690,000 distinct CDR3 sequences, roughly 17% being singletons. The sample consisted of blood. The origin of the receptors is a man aged 50-60 years with Graves' hyperthyroidism.

Worth noting for this clonotype: This clone may be a read error of a much larger clone one base away. V usage is TRBV28 and J usage is TRBJ2-3; D not resolved. The CDR3 contains 10 residues. The V end lost 9 bases, the J end lost 14 bases, and 15 bases lay between the germline ends. CDR1 and CDR2 (germline): MDHEN, SYDVKM. CDR3 region: CARSKTTPYF. The CDR3 nucleotides are TGTGCCAGGAGTAAGACCACCCCGTATTTT.

This clonotype appeared many times. The chain recombines TRBV30 with TRBJ2-1; D not resolved. Germline V gives CDR1 GTSNPN, CDR2 SVGIG (reference sequence). Trimming shortened V by 0 bases and J by 6 bases, and 3 bases separated the two germline ends. The CDR3 is 11 amino acids. The CDR3 spells CAWSVVNEQFF. The CDR3 region has the DNA TGTGCCTGGAGTGTAGTCAATGAGCAGTTCTTC.

The V call is TRBV9, the J call TRBJ2-2; tentatively, D is TRBD1 (5 bases). The germline V gene encodes CDR1 SGDLS and CDR2 YYNGEE. This CDR3 is built from 15 residues. The V end was cut by 3 bases, the J end by 1 base, with 10 bases between. The chain's CDR3 is CASSASDRNTGELFF. In nucleotides, the CDR3 is TGTGCCAGCAGCGCCTCAGACAGGAACACCGGGGAGCTGTTTTTT.

In this sample, this clonotype turned up many times. The chain recombines TRBV27 with TRBJ2-3, with D possibly TRBD2 on 7 matching bases. CDR1 is MNHEY, CDR2 SMNVEV, per germline (reference sequence). This CDR3 is 16 amino acids long. V gave up 5 bases and J gave up 3 bases, with 18 bases separating them. The CDR3 loop is CASSPPGGIWTDTQYF. The DNA of the CDR3 is TGTGCCAGCAGTCCACCGGGGGGCATTTGGACAGATACGCAGTATTTT.

The CDR3 DNA reads as TGTGCCAGCAGTTCGGGACTAGCGGGAGCTAAGGGTGGGCAGTACTTC. This translates into CASSSGLAGAKGGQYF. The genes are TRBV6-9 and TRBJ2-7; 14 nucleotides match TRBD2. CDR1 is MNHGY, CDR2 SVAAGI, per germline. This CDR3 is 16 amino acids long. V lost 4 bases and J lost 9; bases outside the gene matches: 11.

With regard to this clonotype: One junction end does not reproduce the germline sequence, and a read error may be involved. The chain couples TRBV28 to TRBJ2-5; 7 bases line up with TRBD2. This CDR3 region has 15 residues. Germline V gene lookup returns CDR1 MDHEN and CDR2 SYDVKM. The chain's CDR3 is CASIYWGGAQGTQYF. The CDR3 DNA reads TGTGCCAGCATTTACTGGGGAGGGGCACAAGGGACCCAGTACTTC.

This clonotype was counted between two and nine times. A read error may explain this, as a much larger clone is one base away. The rearrangement links TRBV7-9 to TRBJ2-7; 8 positions match TRBD2. This CDR3 comprises 14 residues. Germline V CDR1 and CDR2: SEHNR, FQNEAQ (reference sequence). The CDR3 coding sequence is TGTACCAGCAGCGGACTAGCAAGGTCCTACGAGCAGTACTTC. Protein sequence: CTSSGLARSYEQYF. The full variable domain, in which reference TRBV7-9 and TRBJ2-7 provide the parts outside the CDR3, is DTGVSQNPRHKITKRGQNVTFRCDPISEHNRLYWYRQTLGQGPEFLTYFQNEAQLEKSRLLSDRFSAERPKGSFSTLEIQRTEQGDSAMYLCTSSGLARSYEQYFGPGTRLTVT.

This chain connects TRBV5-1 to TRBJ2-1; D gene unclear. Between the trimmed V and J ends, which lost 1 base and 2 bases, there was a span of 4 bases. CDR1 is SGHRS, CDR2 YFSETQ, per germline. The length of the CDR3 is 13 residues. CDR3 sequence (DNA): TGCGCCAGCAGCTTGACAGCCTACAATGAGCAGTTCTTC. Translation gives CASSLTAYNEQFF.

Remarks on this clonotype: Since a much larger clone is just one base distant, this may be a read error. The CDR3 protein is CAGSLVPHQPQHF. Written as DNA, the CDR3 is TGTGCCGGCAGCTTAGTCCCTCATCAGCCCCAGCATTTT. V usage is TRBV11-2 and J usage is TRBJ1-5, with D hard to call. This CDR3 is built from 13 residues. The germline V gene encodes CDR1 SGHAT and CDR2 FQNNGV.

This clonotype appeared many times. The V call is TRBV6-1, the J call TRBJ1-5, with D unresolved. V lost 2 bases and J lost 1, with 12 bases in between. The CDR3 length is 16 residues. The germline V gene encodes CDR1 MNHNS and CDR2 SASEGT. The CDR3 spells CASSERAYISNQPQHF. CDR3 bases: TGTGCCAGCAGTGAACGAGCGTATATCAGCAATCAGCCCCAGCATTTT.

This CDR3 reads CSARDPDRLYNEQFF. CDR3 DNA sequence: TGCAGTGCTAGAGATCCGGACAGACTCTACAATGAGCAGTTCTTC. The chain couples TRBV20-1 to TRBJ2-1; D is possibly TRBD1 (6 bases). There are 15 residues in the CDR3. From germline, CDR1 is DFQATT and CDR2 SNEGSKA (reference sequence). V shed 0 bases and J shed 3 bases, with 12 bases lying between them.

Notes on this clonotype: The conserved phenylalanine or tryptophan normally closing the CDR3 is absent here, so this likely arose from a read error. The chain links TRBV29-1 to TRBJ1-5; maybe TRBD1 (6 bases). Trimming cost V 8 bases and J 1 base, with 12 bases left between them. Germline values: CDR1 SQVTM, CDR2 ANQGSEA. The CDR3 length is 13 residues. The CDR3 region has the DNA TGCAGCATCAGTCAGGGGAGCAATCAGCCCCAGCATTGT. This translates into CSISQGSNQPQHC.

Of note for this clonotype: Its ends do not fully match the called genes, so a read error is possible. The chain is built from TRBV29-1 and TRBJ2-2; TRBD2 matches at 7 bases. The CDR3 loop spans 14 amino acids. The germline CDR1 and CDR2 sequences are SQVTM and ANQGSEA. The CDR3: CSVDGGSISGEPFF. In DNA, the CDR3 is TGCAGCGTTGATGGCGGGAGTATTTCCGGGGAGCCGTTTTTT.

This clonotype was seen ten or more times. This rearrangement joins TRBV27 to TRBJ2-1, with D perhaps TRBD2 (6 bases). Trimming cost V 7 bases and J 5 bases, with 24 bases left between them. The CDR3 totals 17 residues. Germline CDR1 MNHEY, CDR2 SMNVEV (reference sequence). CDR3 in DNA: TGTGCCAGCACCTTATCGACCGGGACTCCTCACAACAATGAGCAGTTCTTC. Translating gives CASTLSTGTPHNNEQFF.

This clonotype has at least ten counts. This chain uses TRBV24-1 with TRBJ2-7; no clear D. V gave up 3 bases and J gave up 0 bases, with 8 bases separating them. The CDR3 covers 14 residues. CDR1 is KGHDR and CDR2 is SFDVKD in the germline V gene. The CDR3 DNA is TGTGCCACCAGTGATGCGGACGTCTCCTACGAGCAGTACTTC. Translated: CATSDADVSYEQYF.

J is TRBJ2-1 and V is TRBV6-5, with D possibly TRBD1 on 5 matching bases. V lost 0 bases to trimming and J lost 5 bases, with 5 bases between them. Germline CDR1 MNHEY, CDR2 SVGAGI. This CDR3 has 13 amino acids. The CDR3 here is CASSYSQDNEQFF. The CDR3 DNA follows: TGTGCCAGCAGTTACTCACAGGACAATGAGCAGTTCTTC.

In this sample, this clonotype turned up a few times. V gene TRBV7-2 combines with J gene TRBJ2-1, with no clear D. Germline V gene data show CDR1 as SGHTA and CDR2 as FQGNSA. V was trimmed by 7 bases and J by 4 bases, leaving 14 bases between them. CDR3 size: 14 residues. For the CDR3, the DNA is TGTGCCAGCATTCCCTCTGAGAATTACAATGAGCAGTTCTTC. Encoded protein: CASIPSENYNEQFF.

Only a few counts were recorded for this clonotype. This chain links TRBV20-1 with TRBJ2-7; 7 positions match TRBD2. The germline V gene has CDR1 DFQATT and CDR2 SNEGSKA (reference sequence). There are 13 residues in the CDR3. V shed 6 bases, J shed 3 bases, and the junction held 8 bases outside the gene matches. The CDR3: CSAGTKSLYEQYF. Here the CDR3 DNA reads TGCAGTGCCGGGACTAAAAGCCTCTACGAGCAGTACTTC.

In this sample, this clonotype is medium-sized. This rearrangement joins TRBV28 to TRBJ2-7, with D hard to call. There are 11 residues in the CDR3. V lost 4 bases to trimming and J lost 2 bases, with 3 bases between them. Germline V gene data show CDR1 as MDHEN and CDR2 as SYDVKM. The CDR3 DNA is TGTGCCAGCAGTTGGGCCTACGAGCAGTACTTC. Translation: CASSWAYEQYF.

This chain links TRBV5-1 with TRBJ1-2; the match to TRBD1 covers 7 bases. The junction had 11 bases not matched to a gene; V was cut back by 4 bases and J by 11 bases. The CDR3 has 13 residues. Germline values: CDR1 SGHRS, CDR2 YFSETQ. The DNA for the CDR3 is TGCGCCAGCAGCGCGGACAGGCCTGAGAGATACACCTTC. Translated: CASSADRPERYTF. Based on the CDR3 plus reference TRBV5-1 and TRBJ1-2, the full variable domain is KAGVTQTPRYLIKTRGQQVTLSCSPISGHRSVSWYQQTPGQGLQFLFEYFSETQRNKGNFPGRFSGRQFSNSRSEMNVSTLELGDSALYLCASSADRPERYTFGSGTRLTVV.

Many counts were recorded for this clonotype. This sequence joins TRBV27 and TRBJ1-1; D might be TRBD1 (5 bases). With 4 bases removed from V and 3 bases from J, the gap between germline ends came to 9 bases. Germline values: CDR1 MNHEY, CDR2 SMNVEV (reference sequence). There are 13 residues in the CDR3. CDR3 bases: TGTGCCAGCAGTTCTGAGGGACACACTGAAGCTTTCTTT. Translated: CASSSEGHTEAFF.

The J gene is TRBJ1-1, the V gene TRBV4-3; no definite D call. Germline CDR1 is LGHNA and CDR2 is YSLEER. The CDR3 loop spans 15 amino acids. The ends were cut back, 1 base at V and 5 bases at J, with 14 bases in the middle. In DNA, the CDR3 is TGCGCCAGCAGCCAAGGAGGAGTTACCGGGACTGAAGCTTTCTTT. This codes for CASSQGGVTGTEAFF.

V and J are TRBV24-1 and TRBJ2-1; no definite D call. The germline V gene has CDR1 KGHDR and CDR2 SFDVKD. The V and J ends lost 2 bases and 0 bases respectively, with 13 bases between them. CDR3 length: 17 amino acids. This CDR3 is CATSDSRRKGSYNEQFF. CDR3 coding DNA: TGTGCCACCAGTGATTCTCGGCGGAAGGGCTCCTACAATGAGCAGTTCTTC.

V is TRBV28 and J is TRBJ2-2, with 7 bases aligning to TRBD1. Trimming removed 6 bases from V and 9 bases from J; junction bases left unmatched: 7. The CDR3 runs to 13 residues. Germline-derived CDR1 and CDR2 are MDHEN and SYDVKM. CDR3 amino acids: CASRGTVLRELFF. CDR3 DNA sequence: TGTGCCAGCAGGGGGACAGTCCTCCGGGAGCTGTTTTTT.

This clonotype was picked up many times. The chain uses TRBV11-2 and TRBJ2-5; 8 nucleotides agree with TRBD1. The CDR3 loop spans 17 amino acids. J gave up 6 bases and V 4 bases, and 16 bases lay outside the gene matches. Germline assignment: CDR1 SGHAT and CDR2 FQNNGV. The DNA of the CDR3 is TGTGCCAGCAGCTACCGGGGCAGGGGGCTTGTACAAAAGACCCAGTACTTC. Translating it yields CASSYRGRGLVQKTQYF.

The chain recombines TRBV18 with TRBJ1-3, with D unclear. This CDR3 spans 16 amino acids. Germline lookup yields CDR1 KGHSH and CDR2 LQKENI. The ends were cut back, 3 bases at V and 2 bases at J, with 14 bases in the middle. CDR3 coding DNA: TGTGCCAGCTCACCGCTCGGTGTAGAAGCTGGAAACACCATATATTTT. Encoded protein: CASSPLGVEAGNTIYF.

There are many counts of this clonotype. This sequence joins TRBV28 and TRBJ2-2, with no clear D. The CDR3 is 12 residues long. V was trimmed by 8 bases and J by 0 bases, leaving 4 bases between them. CDR1 MDHEN and CDR2 SYDVKM come from the germline V gene. Here the CDR3 DNA reads TGTGCCAGCGGATCGAACACCGGGGAGCTGTTTTTT. This encodes CASGSNTGELFF.

This clonotype has a count of ten or more. The chain recombines TRBV14 with TRBJ2-3; no clear D. V shed 0 bases and J shed 4 bases, with 8 bases lying between them. The germline gives CDR1 SGHDN, CDR2 FVKESK. The CDR3 runs to 14 residues. The CDR3 here is CASSQENRADTQYF. The DNA for the CDR3 is TGTGCCAGCAGCCAAGAAAATCGGGCAGATACGCAGTATTTT. Complete variable domain (other parts from reference TRBV14 and TRBJ2-3): EAGVTQFPSHSVIEKGQTVTLRCDPISGHDNLYWYRRVMGKEIKFLLHFVKESKQDESGMPNNRFLAERTGGTYSTLKVQPAELEDSGVYFCASSQENRADTQYFGPGTRLTVL.

This chain links TRBV7-3 with TRBJ2-4, with D tentatively TRBD1 (6 bases). The V and J ends lost 5 bases and 11 bases respectively, with 16 bases between them. There are 13 residues in the CDR3. Per germline, CDR1 SGHTA and CDR2 FQGTGA. The CDR3 DNA sequence: TGTGCCAGCAGCCTACAGGCAGGGGTCCTTCAGTACTTC. Translating gives CASSLQAGVLQYF.

The chain is built from TRBV7-9 and TRBJ2-1; 11 bases line up with TRBD2. This CDR3 region has 18 residues. The V gene's germline CDR1 is SEHNR and CDR2 FQNEAQ (reference sequence). Losses at the gene ends were 4 bases for V and 7 bases for J; bases not matched to a gene: 15. The CDR3 sequence: CASSSQGSGRALGNEQFF. CDR3 bases: TGTGCCAGCAGCTCGCAGGGTAGCGGGAGGGCCCTAGGTAATGAGCAGTTCTTC.

The sample holds many counts of this clonotype. The chain uses TRBV5-1 and TRBJ2-7, with 7 bases that match TRBD2. Germline CDR1 SGHRS, CDR2 YFSETQ. The CDR3 consists of 15 residues. V gave up 5 bases and J gave up 0 bases; unmatched junction bases: 8. CDR3 amino acids: CASRAGLEPSYEQYF. CDR3 DNA: TGCGCCAGCAGAGCCGGACTAGAGCCCTCCTACGAGCAGTACTTC.

This clonotype was counted many times. The chain carries TRBV12-3 or TRBV12-4 and TRBJ2-2; TRBD1 or TRBD2 may be the D gene (5 bases each). Trimming removed 8 bases at V and 8 bases at J, with 15 bases between. The CDR3 is 13 amino acids. CDR3 loop: CASGPGPRGELFF. CDR3 nucleotide sequence: TGTGCCAGCGGTCCGGGACCCCGGGGGGAGCTGTTTTTT.